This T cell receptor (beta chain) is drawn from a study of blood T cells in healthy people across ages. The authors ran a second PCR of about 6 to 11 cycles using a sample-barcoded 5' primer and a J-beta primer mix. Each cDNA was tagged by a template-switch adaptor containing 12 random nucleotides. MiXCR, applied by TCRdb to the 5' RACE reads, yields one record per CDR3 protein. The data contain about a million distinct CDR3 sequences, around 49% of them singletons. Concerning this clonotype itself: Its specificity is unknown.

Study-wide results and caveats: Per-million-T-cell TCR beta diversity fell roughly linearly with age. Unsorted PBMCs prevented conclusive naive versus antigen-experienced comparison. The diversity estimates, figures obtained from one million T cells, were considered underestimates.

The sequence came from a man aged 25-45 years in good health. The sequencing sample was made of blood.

CDR3 amino acids: CASSRTRIGTGVDSSKNIQYF. CDR3 bases: TGCGCCAGCAGCCGAACGCGGATCGGGACAGGGGTCGATTCGAGCAAAAACATTCAGTACTTC. The chain carries TRBV5-1 and TRBJ2-4, with 10 bases lining up with TRBD1. The ends lost 4 bases at V and 3 bases at J; junction bases unmatched: 22. CDR3 length equals 21 residues. From germline, CDR1 is SGHRS and CDR2 YFSETQ.